The 29 T cell receptor beta chains reported below all come from one sample, sequenced in a study of beta chain features in type 1 diabetes. Findings of the study overall: There was a moderate but significant shortening of TCRB CDR3s in all four CD4+ subsets of Type 1 diabetes patients.

cDNA synthesis used the whole RNA isolate, giving expressed TCRB sequences. TCRdb keeps only in-frame clones here, not all; method: immunoSEQ multiplex PCR. The repertoire has 550,000 to 850,000 clones, around 15% of them found once; the top ten carry roughly 0.022%. No antigen has been assigned to these receptors. Material for sequencing was naive CD4+ T cells from blood. These receptors were collected from a man younger than 30 with type 1 diabetes.

This clone was seen a few times. The V gene is TRBV5-1, the J gene TRBJ2-1; D gene uncertain. Germline-derived CDR1 and CDR2 are SGHRS and YFSETQ. CDR3 size: 13 residues. Trimming took off 2 bases at V and 9 bases at J, with 12 bases between the two ends. CDR3 nucleotide sequence: TGCGCCAGCAGCTTAGGTCAGAGAGCTGAGCAGTTCTTC. Translation gives CASSLGQRAEQFF.

The chain joins TRBV4-1 to TRBJ1-2; the D gene is possibly TRBD1 (5 bases). V was clipped by 4 bases and J by 4 bases, with 19 bases between them. Germline CDR1 MGHRA, CDR2 YSYEKL. The CDR3 runs 16 residues. The CDR3 DNA reads as TGCGCCAGCAGCCTCAATCCCTCAGGGACTTTCTATGGCTACACCTTC. The encoded protein is CASSLNPSGTFYGYTF.

In this sample, this clone turned up a few times. The rearrangement links TRBV29-1 to TRBJ2-5, with 11 bases aligning to TRBD2. The V gene end was trimmed by 6 bases and the J gene end by 1 base; junction bases not matched to a gene: 7. Germline V gives CDR1 SQVTM, CDR2 ANQGSEA. This CDR3 has 15 residues. The CDR3 sequence: CSVRHGTSGQETQYF. Written as DNA, the CDR3 is TGCAGCGTCCGCCATGGGACTAGCGGCCAAGAGACCCAGTACTTC.

This clone was seen a few times. The V call is TRBV6-1, the J call TRBJ1-6; 7 bases line up with TRBD1. There are 14 residues in the CDR3. J was trimmed by 14 bases and V by 3 bases; bases with no gene match: 10. Per the germline V gene, CDR1 is MNHNS and CDR2 is SASEGT. The CDR3 region has the DNA TGTGCCAGCAGTGAGGAGGGGGCTCTTGCTACCCTCCACTTT. Translating gives CASSEEGALATLHF.

This clone was seen only once. V gene TRBV30 combines with J gene TRBJ1-6; D gene unclear. CDR1 is GTSNPN, CDR2 SVGIG, per germline (reference sequence). The ends were cut back, 1 base at V and 6 bases at J, with 7 bases in the middle. CDR3 size: 13 residues. As DNA, the CDR3 is TGTGCCTGGAGTGGAACGCCTAATTCACCCCTCCACTTT. The encoded protein is CAWSGTPNSPLHF.

This clone was found a few times. The rearrangement links TRBV28 to TRBJ2-3, with 8 bases fitting TRBD2. The trim removed 5 bases at V and 2 bases at J, leaving 9 bases unmatched. The V gene's germline CDR1 is MDHEN and CDR2 SYDVKM. The CDR3 covers 16 residues. This chain's CDR3 is CASSMASGPPTDTQYF. The DNA for the CDR3 is TGTGCCAGCAGTATGGCTAGCGGGCCACCCACAGATACGCAGTATTTT.

The rearrangement joins TRBV20-1 to TRBJ2-5, with 8 bases aligning to TRBD1. Per the germline V gene, CDR1 is DFQATT and CDR2 is SNEGSKA (reference sequence). With 6 bases clipped from V and 7 bases from J, the junction kept 4 bases outside the gene matches. The CDR3 contains 11 residues. CDR3 in amino acids: CSARTGPTQYF. Here the CDR3 DNA reads TGCAGTGCCCGGACAGGGCCGACCCAGTACTTC.

The genes are TRBV6-1 and TRBJ1-4; 7 positions match TRBD1. The CDR3 totals 13 residues. V lost 5 bases, J lost 17 bases, and 14 bases stayed unmatched. The germline V gene encodes CDR1 MNHNS and CDR2 SASEGT. The CDR3 loop is CASSTGEGGLGFF. CDR3 nucleotides: TGTGCCAGCAGTACAGGGGAAGGGGGACTGGGTTTTTTT.

This clone was recorded a few times. Germline is not matched at one junction end, which may reflect a read error. This chain links TRBV7-7 with TRBJ2-5; 9 nucleotides align to TRBD2. The germline CDR1 and CDR2 sequences are SSHAT and FNYEAQ (reference sequence). This CDR3 is 15 amino acids long. In DNA form, the CDR3 reads TGTGCTAGCAGCTCCACGACTAGCGGTGGCGAGACCCAGTACTTC. It codes for CASSSTTSGGETQYF.

In regard to this clone: Other DNA sequences of this sample code for an identical CDR3. This chain connects TRBV7-8 to TRBJ2-7; D unresolved. Germline V CDR1 and CDR2: SGHVS, FQNEAQ. The CDR3 length is 11 residues. Trimming pared 5 bases from V and 3 bases from J, leaving 5 bases between. CDR3 amino acids: CASSLSYEQYF. CDR3 bases: TGTGCCAGCAGCCTTAGCTACGAGCAGTACTTC.

The chain uses TRBV11-3 and TRBJ2-3, with a weak D call TRBD2 (7 bases). CDR3 size: 14 residues. The V and J ends lost 5 bases and 6 bases respectively, with 15 bases between them. The germline gives CDR1 SGHNT, CDR2 YENEEA. CDR3 sequence: CASSQGRATDTQYF. As DNA, the CDR3 is TGTGCCAGCAGCCAGGGGAGGGCGACGGATACGCAGTATTTT. Combining the CDR3 with reference TRBV11-3 and TRBJ2-3 gives the whole variable domain EAGVVQSPRYKIIEKKQPVAFWCNPISGHNTLYWYLQNLGQGPELLIRYENEEAVDDSQLPKDRFSAERLKGVDSTLKIQPAELGDSAVYLCASSQGRATDTQYFGPGTRLTVL.

J is TRBJ2-1 and V is TRBV7-3, with a weak D call TRBD2 (7 bases). Trimming cost V 5 bases and J 8 bases, with 19 bases left between them. There are 15 residues in the CDR3. Germline V CDR1 and CDR2: SGHTA, FQGTGA. The CDR3 loop reads CASSPKGGFMDEQFF. Here the CDR3 DNA reads TGTGCCAGCAGCCCCAAGGGGGGGTTCATGGATGAGCAGTTCTTC.

A few counts support this clone. The genes are TRBV16 and TRBJ2-7; no firm D call. The CDR3 spans 14 residues. Germline V gives CDR1 KGHSY, CDR2 FQNENV. The germline V and J ends were trimmed by 4 bases and 3 bases, with 13 bases remaining between them. The CDR3 loop reads CASSPYTNLYEQYF. The CDR3 nucleotides read TGTGCCAGCAGCCCTTACACCAACCTCTACGAGCAGTACTTC.

In this sample, this clone turned up a few times. V usage is TRBV25-1 and J usage is TRBJ1-1; TRBD1 is a possible D gene (5 bases). The CDR3 extends over 14 amino acids. Per germline, CDR1 MGHDK and CDR2 SYGVNS. V was trimmed by 4 bases and J by 2 bases, leaving 11 bases between them. CDR3 nucleotide sequence: TGTGCCAGCAGTGGGGAGGGACGTAACACTGAAGCTTTCTTT. Translating gives CASSGEGRNTEAFF.

With regard to this clone: Other DNA variants within this sample encode the same CDR3. The gene calls are TRBV5-1 and TRBJ2-3; 10 bases match TRBD1. Germline CDR1 SGHRS, CDR2 YFSETQ. The CDR3 consists of 15 residues. V shed 0 bases and J 3 bases; nucleotides not matched to a gene: 1. The CDR3 region is CASSLAGQGTDTQYF. CDR3 coding DNA: TGCGCCAGCAGCTTGGCGGGACAGGGGACAGATACGCAGTATTTT. The entire variable domain, with the rest obtained from reference TRBV5-1 and TRBJ2-3, is as follows: KAGVTQTPRYLIKTRGQQVTLSCSPISGHRSVSWYQQTPGQGLQFLFEYFSETQRNKGNFPGRFSGRQFSNSRSEMNVSTLELGDSALYLCASSLAGQGTDTQYFGPGTRLTVL.

The V and J genes are TRBV28 and TRBJ1-2; D perhaps matches TRBD1 (5 bases). The CDR3 is 12 residues long. With 5 bases removed from V and 6 bases from J, the gap between germline ends came to 10 bases. Germline V lookup: CDR1 MDHEN, CDR2 SYDVKM. The CDR3 bases are TGTGCCAGCAGTACGCAGGGCAATGGCTACACCTTC. Translated: CASSTQGNGYTF.

The V call is TRBV30, the J call TRBJ1-2, with 7 bases matching TRBD1. Germline CDR1 GTSNPN, CDR2 SVGIG (reference sequence). This CDR3 contains 13 residues. The V and J ends lost 5 bases and 1 base, in that order; junction bases with no gene match: 4. The CDR3 loop is CAWGQANNYGYTF. Here the CDR3 DNA reads TGTGCCTGGGGACAGGCAAATAACTATGGCTACACCTTC.

This chain uses TRBV30 with TRBJ2-7; TRBD1 matches 8 bases. Germline-derived CDR1 and CDR2 are GTSNPN and SVGIG (reference sequence). J lost 7 bases, V lost 1 base, and 6 bases had no gene match. The CDR3 covers 13 residues. The CDR3 nucleotides are TGTGCCTGGAGTGCCAGGGGGCGTGGGGAGCAGTACTTC. Its protein product is CAWSARGRGEQYF.

V is TRBV13 and J is TRBJ1-1, with a tentative D call TRBD1 (5 bases). V was cut by 0 bases and J by 2 bases, with 10 bases left in between. The CDR3 loop spans 15 amino acids. From germline, CDR1 is PRHDT and CDR2 FYEKMQ (reference sequence). CDR3 region: CASSLGAGLNTEAFF. For the CDR3, the DNA is TGTGCCAGCAGCTTAGGGGCAGGGTTAAACACTGAAGCTTTCTTT.

This clone showed up just a few times. The V and J genes are TRBV28 and TRBJ2-7; 9 nucleotides line up with TRBD1. The CDR3 extends over 15 amino acids. The V and J ends lost 5 bases and 2 bases, in that order; junction bases with no gene match: 7. Germline lookup yields CDR1 MDHEN and CDR2 SYDVKM. The CDR3 region is CASSPLGQGAYEQYF. DNA for the CDR3: TGTGCCAGCAGTCCCCTGGGACAGGGTGCCTACGAGCAGTACTTC.

V usage is TRBV4-1 and J usage is TRBJ1-6; D gene uncertain. V shed 0 bases and J shed 3 bases, with 15 bases lying between them. The CDR3 runs to 18 residues. Per the germline V gene, CDR1 is MGHRA and CDR2 is YSYEKL. The CDR3 DNA reads TGCGCCAGCAGCCAAGATATTGGGAGGGAACTCTATAATTCACCCCTCCACTTT. It is translated as CASSQDIGRELYNSPLHF.

This clone was counted only a few times. In the same sample, other DNA sequences code for this CDR3. The chain links TRBV30 to TRBJ1-5; D uncertain. Between the trimmed V and J ends, which lost 0 bases and 0 bases, there was a span of 3 bases. Germline CDR1 is GTSNPN and CDR2 is SVGIG (reference sequence). There are 13 residues in the CDR3. The CDR3 bases are TGTGCCTGGAGTGTAAGTAGCAATCAGCCCCAGCATTTT. It is translated as CAWSVSSNQPQHF.

This clone was seen only a few times. This CDR3 reads CASRDSTDTQYF. CDR3 in DNA: TGTGCCAGCAGGGACAGCACAGATACGCAGTATTTT. The chain joins TRBV6-6 to TRBJ2-3; D call uncertain. CDR3 length equals 12 residues. Trimming shortened V by 6 bases and J by 0 bases, and 4 bases separated the two germline ends. Germline V gene lookup returns CDR1 MNHNY and CDR2 SVGAGI (reference sequence).

This chain joins TRBV9 and TRBJ2-6; TRBD2 is a possible D gene (7 bases). CDR3 size: 17 residues. Germline V gene data show CDR1 as SGDLS and CDR2 as YYNGEE. The germline V and J ends were trimmed by 1 base and 0 bases, with 11 bases remaining between them. As DNA, the CDR3 is TGTGCCAGCAGCGTATCGGGGGGCCACTCTGGGGCCAACGTCCTGACTTTC. Amino acids: CASSVSGGHSGANVLTF. Filled out from reference TRBV9 and TRBJ2-6, the complete variable domain reads DSGVTQTPKHLITATGQRVTLRCSPRSGDLSVYWYQQSLDQGLQFLIQYYNGEERAKGNILERFSAQQFPDLHSELNLSSLELGDSALYFCASSVSGGHSGANVLTFGAGSRLTVL.

The chain recombines TRBV7-2 with TRBJ2-1, with TRBD2 identical over 15 bases. CDR1 and CDR2 from the germline V gene are SGHTA and FQGNSA. The junction had 11 bases not matched to a gene; V was cut back by 5 bases and J by 3 bases. The CDR3 is 19 residues long. This chain's CDR3 is CASSPPGLAGGGGYNEQFF. The CDR3, as DNA: TGTGCCAGCAGCCCCCCGGGACTAGCGGGGGGAGGGGGCTACAATGAGCAGTTCTTC.

The rearrangement uses TRBV6-6 and TRBJ2-3; a weak D match, TRBD1 (5 bases). V was trimmed by 6 bases and J by 7 bases, leaving 20 bases between them. Germline V gives CDR1 MNHNY, CDR2 SVGAGI (reference sequence). The CDR3 consists of 15 residues. CDR3 nucleotides: TGTGCCAGCAGCCCCCGTGGGGCCGCCAGAAATACGCAGTATTTT. Translation: CASSPRGAARNTQYF.

In DNA form, the CDR3 reads TGTGCCTGGAAGGGACAGTCGAACACTGAAGCTTTCTTT. Protein: CAWKGQSNTEAFF. J is TRBJ1-1 and V is TRBV30; 7 nucleotides match TRBD1. This CDR3 region has 13 residues. CDR1 and CDR2 (germline): GTSNPN, SVGIG (reference sequence). V shed 4 bases, J shed 1 base, and the junction held 3 bases outside the gene matches.

The rearrangement links TRBV6-5 to TRBJ1-1; 8 bases match TRBD1. Germline V gives CDR1 MNHEY, CDR2 SVGAGI. The CDR3 consists of 14 residues. Germline trimming cut 4 bases from V and 5 bases from J; bases unmatched to any gene: 6. DNA for the CDR3: TGTGCCAGCAGTTTAGGACAGGGAAGGACTGAAGCTTTCTTT. Encoded protein: CASSLGQGRTEAFF.

V and J are TRBV5-1 and TRBJ2-3; 10 nucleotides line up with TRBD2. Germline V gene lookup returns CDR1 SGHRS and CDR2 YFSETQ. V gave up 4 bases and J gave up 1 base; unmatched junction bases: 6. CDR3 length: 16 amino acids. The DNA of the CDR3 is TGCGCCAGCAGCAAACGGACTAGCGGAGGCACAGATACGCAGTATTTT. Protein sequence: CASSKRTSGGTDTQYF.